A single sample is the source of the 16 T cell receptor beta chains below, sequenced in a study of OX40 agonist ivuxolimab in advanced cancers. The data were produced by immunoSEQ multiplex PCR, yet TCRdb's version contains in-frame clones alone and is incomplete. The sample lists some 40,000 clones, approximately 84% occurring once. The sample here was CD4+ or CD8+ T cells sorted from blood, taken in a trial of the OX40 agonist ivuxolimab. These receptors were taken from an adult with an advanced solid tumor such as melanoma, head and neck, liver or kidney cancer.

The rearrangement uses TRBV27 and TRBJ2-1; 7 positions match TRBD1. The CDR3 loop spans 17 amino acids. Germline CDR1 and CDR2: MNHEY and SMNVEV (reference sequence). Germline trimming cut 4 bases from V and 1 base from J; bases unmatched to any gene: 10. The CDR3 DNA reads TGTGCCAGCAGTTCACCGACAGGGCCACAATCCTACAATGAGCAGTTCTTC. The encoded protein is CASSSPTGPQSYNEQFF.

The sample holds a few counts of this clone. V gene TRBV2 combines with J gene TRBJ1-1; the D is unclear. The length of the CDR3 is 13 residues. Germline CDR1 SNHLY, CDR2 FYNNEI. V gave up 8 bases and J gave up 1 base, with 11 bases separating them. The DNA of the CDR3 is TGTGCCAGCCTGAAGTGGGGGAACACTGAAGCTTTCTTT. This sequence encodes CASLKWGNTEAFF.

Notes on this clone: Other nucleotide sequences from this sample produce the same CDR3. V and J are TRBV5-6 and TRBJ2-7; 9 bases map to TRBD1. The germline V gene has CDR1 SGHDT and CDR2 YYEEEE. The V segment lost 5 bases and the J segment 6 bases; nucleotides outside the gene matches: 9. There are 14 residues in the CDR3. As DNA, the CDR3 is TGTGCCAGCAGTCCCGGGACAGGGCTGGCCGAGCAGTACTTC. It is translated as CASSPGTGLAEQYF.

The chain joins TRBV4-2 to TRBJ2-7; tentative D call: TRBD2 (5 bases). The CDR3 loop spans 15 amino acids. Germline CDR1 and CDR2: LGHNA and YNFKEQ. Trimming left V 5 bases short and J 1 base short, with 15 bases between. The CDR3 sequence: CASSFEGGPSYEQYF. CDR3 coding DNA: TGTGCCAGCAGCTTTGAGGGCGGGCCGTCCTACGAGCAGTACTTC.

CDR3 amino acids: CASSDTMGQNTGELFF. The CDR3 nucleotides are TGTGCCAGCAGTGATACGATGGGGCAGAACACCGGGGAGCTGTTTTTT. This chain joins TRBV6-4 and TRBJ2-2; possibly TRBD1 for D (5 bases). The CDR3 loop spans 16 amino acids. Germline assignment: CDR1 MRHNA and CDR2 SNTAGT. The V and J ends lost 3 bases and 1 base respectively, with 12 bases between them.

The CDR3 spells CASSLDRGGIDTQYF. The CDR3 bases are TGTGCCAGCAGCTTAGACAGGGGGGGGATAGATACGCAGTATTTT. The V gene is TRBV7-8, the J gene TRBJ2-3; weak D call: TRBD1 (8 bases). Per the germline V gene, CDR1 is SGHVS and CDR2 is FQNEAQ. V lost 1 base to trimming and J lost 5 bases, with 13 bases between them. This CDR3 comprises 15 residues.

The chain has TRBV6-5 and TRBJ2-5; TRBD2 matches 7 bases. Trimming removed 6 bases from V and 2 bases from J; junction bases left unmatched: 9. The CDR3 extends over 15 amino acids. CDR1 is MNHEY and CDR2 is SVGAGI in the germline V gene. As DNA, the CDR3 is TGTGCCAGCAGAGCGGGACTCGGATATCAAGAGACCCAGTACTTC. It yields the protein CASRAGLGYQETQYF.

The chain links TRBV25-1 to TRBJ2-1; 11 nucleotides match TRBD1. Trimming removed 2 bases from V and 2 bases from J; junction bases left unmatched: 5. The CDR3 extends over 17 amino acids. The V gene's germline CDR1 is MGHDK and CDR2 SYGVNS. CDR3 nucleotide sequence: TGTGCCAGCAGTGAAAGAGGGACAGGGGGACCCTACAATGAGCAGTTCTTC. Its translation: CASSERGTGGPYNEQFF.

This chain uses TRBV6-5 with TRBJ2-7; D is possibly TRBD1 (5 bases). This CDR3 region has 13 residues. Trimming stripped 6 bases from V and 3 bases from J, with 12 bases between. Germline V gene lookup returns CDR1 MNHEY and CDR2 SVGAGI. As DNA, the CDR3 is TGTGCCAGCAGCCCACAGGAGCTCTACGAGCAGTACTTC. Its protein is CASSPQELYEQYF.

V and J are TRBV9 and TRBJ1-6, with TRBD1 as a possible D gene (6 bases). The CDR3 is 14 residues long. The V end lost 0 bases, the J end lost 8 bases, and 9 bases lay between the germline ends. Germline V gene lookup returns CDR1 SGDLS and CDR2 YYNGEE. CDR3 region: CASSVAGVHSPLHF. As DNA, the CDR3 is TGTGCCAGCAGCGTAGCAGGGGTTCATTCACCCCTCCACTTT.

This clone was observed at least ten times. The rearrangement joins TRBV13 to TRBJ2-1; 11 bases align to TRBD2. Germline loops: CDR1 PRHDT, CDR2 FYEKMQ (reference sequence). The V segment lost 4 bases and the J segment 4 bases; nucleotides outside the gene matches: 9. The CDR3 runs to 17 residues. The CDR3, as DNA: TGTGCCAGCAGCTATTATAGCGGGGGGGAGACTTACAATGAGCAGTTCTTC. This codes for CASSYYSGGETYNEQFF.

V is TRBV5-8 and J is TRBJ2-2, with D maybe TRBD2 (5 bases). Germline CDR1 reads SGHTS; CDR2 reads YDEGEE. The CDR3 runs 16 residues. Trimming took off 2 bases at V and 0 bases at J, with 11 bases between the two ends. CDR3 region: CASSLWGATNTGELFF. CDR3 DNA sequence: TGTGCCAGCAGCTTATGGGGAGCTACGAACACCGGGGAGCTGTTTTTT.

V and J are TRBV6-6 and TRBJ2-7; D tentatively reads TRBD1 or TRBD2 (5 bases each). Trimming left V 5 bases short and J 4 bases short, with 9 bases between. CDR3 length: 12 residues. From germline, CDR1 is MNHNY and CDR2 SVGAGI (reference sequence). DNA for the CDR3: TGTGCCAGCAGTCCCTGGGGGTACGAGCAGTACTTC. Protein sequence: CASSPWGYEQYF.

The V gene is TRBV14, the J gene TRBJ2-2, with TRBD1 matching over 10 bases. Looked up from germline, CDR1 is SGHDN and CDR2 is FVKESK. CDR3 length: 18 amino acids. V was pared by 1 base and J by 3 bases, with 8 bases of the junction left unmatched. For the CDR3, the DNA is TGTGCCAGCAGCCAAGGATTCCGACAGGGGGCCCACACCGGGGAGCTGTTTTTT. This translates into CASSQGFRQGAHTGELFF.

This chain uses TRBV10-3 with TRBJ2-1; 7 positions agree with TRBD2. V lost 5 bases and J lost 3; bases outside the gene matches: 4. Germline V gives CDR1 ENHRY, CDR2 SYGVKD. The CDR3 consists of 14 residues. Here the CDR3 DNA reads TGTGCCATCAGTACTAGCGAGAACTACAATGAGCAGTTCTTC. It yields the protein CAISTSENYNEQFF.

The rearrangement joins TRBV6-4 to TRBJ2-1, with 7 bases lining up with TRBD2. After removal of 5 bases from V and 7 bases from J, the junction contained 5 bases not matched to a gene. This CDR3 comprises 13 residues. Germline lookup yields CDR1 MRHNA and CDR2 SNTAGT. The CDR3: CASSWTGGNEQFF. CDR3 DNA: TGTGCCAGCAGTTGGACGGGGGGAAATGAGCAGTTCTTC.